The entry below gives a single T cell receptor (beta chain) sequence along with its context. Antigen: not known. It was RNA transcripts that yielded the amplified TCR beta CDR3 regions. In the first-round RT-PCR of the TCR CDR3, the HTBI primer set was used. TCRdb used MiXCR to reprocess the multiplex PCR reads, holding one entry per CDR3 protein. The sample has 550,000 to 850,000 distinct CDR3 sequences; 18% are singletons. The source of the sample is a study of T cells in Graves' hyperthyroidism and ophthalmopathy. Broader study findings: Through a model of 13 V-J features, ophthalmopathy was separated from stable hyperthyroidism.

Trimming left V 0 bases short and J 0 bases short, with 9 bases between. Per the germline V gene, CDR1 is SGHVS and CDR2 is FNYEAQ. This CDR3 has 16 amino acids. This receptor was obtained from a woman aged 45-65 years with Graves' hyperthyroidism that later progressed to Graves' ophthalmopathy. The chain links TRBV7-6 to TRBJ1-3, with D possibly matching TRBD1 (6 bases). The specimen sequenced was blood. CDR3 sequence: CASSLARDISGNTIYF. Written as DNA, the CDR3 is TGTGCCAGCAGCTTAGCGCGGGACATCTCTGGAAACACCATATATTTT. Combining the CDR3 with reference TRBV7-6 and TRBJ1-3 gives the whole variable domain GAGVSQSPRYKVTKRGQDVALRCDPISGHVSLYWYRQALGQGPEFLTYFNYEAQQDKSGLPNDRFSAERPEGSISTLTIQRTEQRDSAMYRCASSLARDISGNTIYFGEGSWLTVV.